A single sample is the source of the 27 T cell receptor beta chains below, sequenced in a study of blood T cell repertoires in COVID-19. TCRdb's copy holds only in-frame clones and misses some; the assay was immunoSEQ multiplex PCR. The table has fewer than 35,000 clones, 91% seen once; the top ten hold around 9.6%. Sample: peripheral blood. The source is a human donor with active COVID-19. The donor label of this sample is uncertain.

The chain couples TRBV2 to TRBJ2-1, with unresolved D. CDR3 size: 13 residues. Per the germline V gene, CDR1 is SNHLY and CDR2 is FYNNEI. V lost 3 bases, J lost 8 bases, and 11 bases lay in between. CDR3 loop: CASSDWSGDEQFF. CDR3 DNA sequence: TGTGCCAGCAGTGATTGGAGTGGCGATGAGCAGTTCTTC.

Points on this clone: The same CDR3 arises from other DNA sequences in this sample as well. Here the CDR3 reads CASSLTGTYNEQFF. CDR3 nucleotides: TGTGCCAGCAGTTTAACAGGGACCTACAATGAGCAGTTCTTC. The chain links TRBV27 to TRBJ2-1, with D possibly TRBD1 on 6 matching bases. The CDR3 length is 14 residues. Trimming removed 2 bases from V and 2 bases from J, with 7 bases in between. Germline lookup yields CDR1 MNHEY and CDR2 SMNVEV (reference sequence).

This rearrangement joins TRBV24-1 to TRBJ2-1; 10 nucleotides align to TRBD2. Germline CDR1 and CDR2: KGHDR and SFDVKD. Trimming took 6 bases from V and 2 from J; bases not matched to a gene: 3. The CDR3 covers 15 residues. CDR3 DNA sequence: TGTGCCACCAGTTTAAGCGGGAGGGCCTACAATGAGCAGTTCTTC. Amino acid sequence: CATSLSGRAYNEQFF.

A single count supports this clone. This sequence joins TRBV10-2 and TRBJ2-1; 11 bases agree with TRBD2. Trimming removed 8 bases from V and 14 bases from J; junction bases left unmatched: 8. The CDR3 covers 12 residues. CDR1 is WSHSY and CDR2 is SAAADI in the germline V gene. CDR3 sequence: CASGSGRAVEFF. The CDR3 coding sequence is TGCGCCAGCGGTAGCGGGAGGGCCGTGGAGTTCTTC.

The chain has TRBV28 and TRBJ1-1, with TRBD1 matching over 7 bases. The length of the CDR3 is 15 residues. After removal of 5 bases from V and 0 bases from J, the junction contained 6 bases not matched to a gene. Germline V gives CDR1 MDHEN, CDR2 SYDVKM. The CDR3 bases are TGTGCCAGCAGTCCCGGGGACAGAATGAACACTGAAGCTTTCTTT. As protein: CASSPGDRMNTEAFF.

The gene calls are TRBV9 and TRBJ2-1; 8 positions match TRBD2. With 3 bases clipped from V and 6 bases from J, the junction kept 11 bases outside the gene matches. The germline V gene encodes CDR1 SGDLS and CDR2 YYNGEE. The CDR3 has 16 amino acids. Here the CDR3 reads CASSGPGTRVGNEQFF. Here the CDR3 DNA reads TGTGCCAGCAGCGGACCCGGGACTAGGGTGGGCAATGAGCAGTTCTTC. Drawing the rest from reference TRBV9 and TRBJ2-1, the complete variable domain is DSGVTQTPKHLITATGQRVTLRCSPRSGDLSVYWYQQSLDQGLQFLIQYYNGEERAKGNILERFSAQQFPDLHSELNLSSLELGDSALYFCASSGPGTRVGNEQFFGPGTRLTVL.

The chain is built from TRBV4-1 and TRBJ2-3; D is perhaps TRBD1 (6 bases). Germline V lookup: CDR1 MGHRA, CDR2 YSYEKL. Trimming took 0 bases from V and 2 from J, leaving 15 bases between them. CDR3 length: 17 residues. The CDR3 nucleotides read TGCGCCAGCAGCCAAGATGGAGCGACAGGAACCACAGATACGCAGTATTTT. This translates into CASSQDGATGTTDTQYF.

The chain uses TRBV7-2 and TRBJ2-3, with 11 bases aligning to TRBD2. CDR3 size: 18 residues. The junction had 9 bases not matched to a gene; V was cut back by 0 bases and J by 4 bases. Per the germline V gene, CDR1 is SGHTA and CDR2 is FQGNSA. CDR3 DNA sequence: TGTGCCAGCAGCTTAGCGGTGGCTAGCGGGAGGAGCTCAGATACGCAGTATTTT. Encoded protein: CASSLAVASGRSSDTQYF. Combining the CDR3 with reference TRBV7-2 and TRBJ2-3 gives the whole variable domain GAGVSQSPSNKVTEKGKDVELRCDPISGHTALYWYRQSLGQGLEFLIYFQGNSAPDKSGLPSDRFSAERTGGSVSTLTIQRTQQEDSAVYLCASSLAVASGRSSDTQYFGPGTRLTVL.

CDR3 DNA sequence: TGTGCCAGCAGTTACTCAAGGGGACTAGGAGCCAATGAGCAGTTCTTC. It yields the protein CASSYSRGLGANEQFF. The rearrangement uses TRBV6-2 or TRBV6-3 and TRBJ2-1, with 8 bases identical to TRBD2. The V gene end was trimmed by 0 bases and the J gene end by 6 bases; junction bases not matched to a gene: 7. Germline CDR1 reads MNHEY; CDR2 reads SVGEGT. This CDR3 has 16 residues.

The gene calls are TRBV9 and TRBJ1-2; D is uncertain. The V end lost 1 base, the J end lost 0 bases, and 10 bases lay between the germline ends. The CDR3 sequence is 15 residues long. Germline lookup yields CDR1 SGDLS and CDR2 YYNGEE. CDR3 DNA: TGTGCCAGCAGCGTATATTCGGGAGCTAACTATGGCTACACCTTC. Translation gives CASSVYSGANYGYTF.

The rearrangement uses TRBV6-5 and TRBJ1-6; 7 bases fit TRBD1. The CDR3 is made up of 14 amino acids. With V trimmed by 7 bases and J by 7 bases, 7 bases remained unmatched. Germline V CDR1 and CDR2: MNHEY, SVGAGI. CDR3 loop: CASTDTGENSPLHF. The CDR3 DNA is TGTGCCAGCACCGATACAGGGGAGAATTCACCCCTCCACTTT.

This clone appeared a few times. This sequence joins TRBV7-2 and TRBJ1-3, with D possibly TRBD1 on 6 matching bases. The CDR3 totals 16 residues. Between the trimmed V and J ends, which lost 0 bases and 3 bases, there was a span of 12 bases. Germline V gene sequence: CDR1 SGHTA, CDR2 FQGNSA. The CDR3 coding sequence is TGTGCCAGCAGCTTAGCGGGGGACATTTTTGGAAACACCATATATTTT. Residues: CASSLAGDIFGNTIYF. The entire variable domain, with the rest obtained from reference TRBV7-2 and TRBJ1-3, is as follows: GAGVSQSPSNKVTEKGKDVELRCDPISGHTALYWYRQSLGQGLEFLIYFQGNSAPDKSGLPSDRFSAERTGGSVSTLTIQRTQQEDSAVYLCASSLAGDIFGNTIYFGEGSWLTVV.

J is TRBJ1-3 and V is TRBV9; no clear D. With 1 base removed from V and 4 bases from J, the gap between germline ends came to 9 bases. The germline V gene encodes CDR1 SGDLS and CDR2 YYNGEE. The CDR3 contains 14 residues. The CDR3 region is CASSVNSQGNTIYF. CDR3 in DNA: TGTGCCAGCAGCGTAAATTCCCAAGGAAACACCATATATTTT.

The genes are TRBV6-5 and TRBJ1-2, with 8 bases matching TRBD1. The CDR3 spans 16 residues. Germline values: CDR1 MNHEY, CDR2 SVGAGI. With V trimmed by 3 bases and J by 4 bases, 10 bases remained unmatched. The CDR3 reads CASSYSGQGLFYGYTF. DNA for the CDR3: TGTGCCAGCAGTTATTCTGGACAGGGACTATTCTATGGCTACACCTTC.

This sequence joins TRBV2 and TRBJ2-2, with 10 bases fitting TRBD2. Germline values: CDR1 SNHLY, CDR2 FYNNEI. V lost 6 bases to trimming and J lost 5 bases; unmatched junction nucleotides: 15. The CDR3 length is 18 residues. CDR3 sequence (DNA): TGTGCCAGCAGACATTCTAGCGGGAGAGTCGTGAGGACCGGGGAGCTGTTTTTT. Amino acids: CASRHSSGRVVRTGELFF.

The chain joins TRBV9 to TRBJ2-3; D is perhaps TRBD2 (5 bases). Per germline, CDR1 SGDLS and CDR2 YYNGEE. The CDR3 has 17 residues. V gave up 4 bases and J gave up 3 bases, with 21 bases separating them. CDR3: CASSPTRGNFGTDTQYF. The CDR3 DNA reads TGTGCCAGCAGCCCCACACGGGGTAACTTCGGAACAGATACGCAGTATTTT.

In this sample, this clone turned up a few times. This specimen includes other DNA sequences encoding the same CDR3. This chain connects TRBV27 to TRBJ2-3; TRBD2 agrees at 7 bases. The CDR3 is 15 residues long. The germline gives CDR1 MNHEY, CDR2 SMNVEV (reference sequence). The V segment lost 2 bases and the J segment 2 bases; nucleotides outside the gene matches: 4. The CDR3 loop reads CASSLRAGATDTQYF. In DNA, the CDR3 is TGTGCCAGCAGTTTAAGGGCGGGAGCCACAGATACGCAGTATTTT.

V gene TRBV4-2 combines with J gene TRBJ1-2; D uncertain. V shed 3 bases and J shed 3 bases, with 5 bases lying between them. The CDR3 sequence is 12 residues long. Germline-derived CDR1 and CDR2 are LGHNA and YNFKEQ. CDR3 sequence (DNA): TGTGCCAGCAGCCAGGGCGACTATGGCTACACCTTC. Amino acids: CASSQGDYGYTF.

The gene calls are TRBV9 and TRBJ2-5; D not resolved. The CDR3 runs to 15 residues. V was shortened by 0 bases and J by 3 bases, with 12 bases between the two germline ends. In germline, CDR1 is SGDLS, CDR2 YYNGEE. The CDR3 DNA follows: TGTGCCAGCAGCGTAGGATCACTCACTAAAGAGACCCAGTACTTC. Encoded protein: CASSVGSLTKETQYF.

The gene calls are TRBV5-1 and TRBJ2-1; D unresolved. Germline V CDR1 and CDR2: SGHRS, YFSETQ. The CDR3 has 14 residues. V gave up 0 bases and J gave up 6 bases, with 10 bases separating them. CDR3: CASSLERQINEQFF. In DNA form, the CDR3 reads TGCGCCAGCAGCTTGGAAAGACAAATCAATGAGCAGTTCTTC.

This rearrangement joins TRBV3-1 (or the pseudogene TRBV3-2) to TRBJ1-1; D remains ambiguous. Germline lookup yields CDR1 LGHDT and CDR2 YNNKEL (reference sequence). The CDR3 totals 12 residues. V gave up 8 bases and J gave up 0 bases, with 7 bases separating them. CDR3 nucleotides: TGTGCCAGCTGTACTTTGAACACTGAAGCTTTCTTT. Amino acids: CASCTLNTEAFF.

The chain uses TRBV9 and TRBJ2-5; TRBD2 agrees at 12 bases. CDR3 length equals 14 residues. V was pared by 4 bases and J by 5 bases, with 3 bases of the junction left unmatched. Germline V lookup: CDR1 SGDLS, CDR2 YYNGEE. CDR3 DNA: TGTGCCAGCAGCCCCCTAGCGGGGGGGGAGACCCAGTACTTC. It specifies CASSPLAGGETQYF.

The sample holds one count of this clone. The CDR3 coding sequence is TGCAGCGTTGGAGACCCCCAGGGGGCGCGCACTGAAGCTTTCTTT. Translating it yields CSVGDPQGARTEAFF. The gene calls are TRBV29-1 and TRBJ1-1, with 8 bases lining up with TRBD1. V shed 4 bases and J 4 bases; nucleotides not matched to a gene: 11. Germline V gives CDR1 SQVTM, CDR2 ANQGSEA. This CDR3 is built from 15 residues. The full variable domain, in which reference TRBV29-1 and TRBJ1-1 provide the parts outside the CDR3, is SAVISQKPSRDICQRGTSLTIQCQVDSQVTMMFWYRQQPGQSLTLIATANQGSEATYESGFVIDKFPISRPNLTFSTLTVSNMSPEDSSIYLCSVGDPQGARTEAFFGQGTRLTVV.

The chain joins TRBV19 to TRBJ1-1, with 7 bases fitting TRBD1. Germline V CDR1 and CDR2: LNHDA, SQIVND (reference sequence). Trimming cost V 3 bases and J 0 bases; bases outside gene matches: 10. This CDR3 spans 17 amino acids. The CDR3 coding sequence is TGTGCCAGTAGTATTATGGCAGGGGGACACATGAACACTGAAGCTTTCTTT. The encoded protein is CASSIMAGGHMNTEAFF. The full variable domain, completed using reference TRBV19 and TRBJ1-1, is DGGITQSPKYLFRKEGQNVTLSCEQNLNHDAMYWYRQDPGQGLRLIYYSQIVNDFQKGDIAEGYSVSREKKESFPLTVTSAQKNPTAFYLCASSIMAGGHMNTEAFFGQGTRLTVV.

This CDR3 is CASSLVASVNTGELFF. CDR3 bases: TGCGCCAGCAGCTTGGTGGCTAGCGTGAACACCGGGGAGCTGTTTTTT. V is TRBV5-1 and J is TRBJ2-2; perhaps TRBD2 as D (6 bases). V lost 0 bases, J lost 1 base, and 10 bases lay in between. This CDR3 is 16 amino acids long. CDR1 SGHRS and CDR2 YFSETQ come from the germline V gene.

V and J are TRBV10-2 and TRBJ1-1, with D perhaps matching TRBD1 (5 bases). Trimming took off 7 bases at V and 1 base at J, with 10 bases between the two ends. CDR3 length: 13 amino acids. Germline assignment: CDR1 WSHSY and CDR2 SAAADI. CDR3 sequence: CASTRDPNTEAFF. Here the CDR3 DNA reads TGCGCCAGCACGCGGGACCCGAACACTGAAGCTTTCTTT.

The V gene is TRBV28, the J gene TRBJ2-2; 7 bases fit TRBD1. V dropped 5 bases and J dropped 2; count of bases not matched to a gene: 5. CDR3 length equals 15 residues. From germline, CDR1 is MDHEN and CDR2 SYDVKM. CDR3 region: CASSIQGSNTGELFF. In DNA, the CDR3 is TGTGCCAGCAGTATACAGGGGTCCAACACCGGGGAGCTGTTTTTT.